Listed below are T cell receptor beta chains from one sample, sequenced in a study of spatial heterogeneity in lung cancer. Each CDR3 protein gets one entry after TCRdb re-called the 5' RACE reads with MiXCR. The data contain more than 9,500 distinct CDR3 sequences, about 18% of them singletons. This sample comprised PBMCs, obtained at surgery. The source of these receptors is a male donor with early-stage non-small cell lung cancer. The CDR3 runs from the conserved cysteine through the conserved F or W. Fields, in order: clone size, V gene, CDR3 length, CDR3 protein. Expanded clones are given a class, and other clones once, few, many or no size at all.

>-|TRBV28|15
CASSLDRGRDYGYTF
>-|TRBV18|15
CASSPLSGRVYEQYF
>-|TRBV6-1|13
CASRGRMGDTQYF
>few|TRBV7-6|14
CASSLTSSQETQYF
>many|TRBV14|16
CASSQDGTDSNQPQHF
>-|TRBV12-3/TRBV12-4|12
CASSLLFGELFF
>-|TRBV3-1|12
CASSQGPQGMFF
>few|TRBV12-3/TRBV12-4|13
CASSFEYNSPLHF
>-|TRBV28|15
CASSLLGQGEETQYF
>-|TRBV5-1|15
CASSPLGQGVTEAFF
>few|TRBV6-6|14
CASSYHQPTDTQYF
>few|TRBV27|14
CASSLSSRAYEQYF
>medium-sized|TRBV7-2|15
CASSTWTGDGKEQFF
>many|TRBV28|13
CASSFADTYEQYF
>-|TRBV27|13
CASSFRYTGELFF
>many|TRBV2|14
CASSETGFWEKLFF
>many|TRBV24-1|22
CATSDPINRGPTSRSSYNEQFF
>-|TRBV6-6|13
CASRTQGIQPQHF
>-|TRBV29-1|13
CSVSKGVNQPQHF
>-|TRBV7-2|12
CASSLMGEKLFF
>few|TRBV20-1|16
CSARGPAGGPLDEQYF
>many|TRBV5-4|20
CASSSLTGQGERAAYNEQFF
>many|TRBV10-3|14
CAISESRRSDIQYF
>-|TRBV19|14
CASVGRMNTGELFF
>many|TRBV27|15
CASSSLAGTGYGYTF